This passage covers 16 T cell receptor beta chains from one sample sequenced in a study of Tregs in tolerant kidney transplant recipients. Data came from immunoSEQ multiplex PCR; TCRdb stores just in-frame clones and leaves some out. The sample has 100,000 to 130,000 clones, roughly 90% seen once. The specimen was CD4+ T cells from blood, collected before the transplant. All receptors come from a human donor who received a combined kidney and bone marrow transplant.

The V call is TRBV7-9, the J call TRBJ2-1; 15 bases map to TRBD2. V lost 3 bases, J lost 8 bases, and 11 bases stayed unmatched. CDR1 and CDR2 from the germline V gene are SEHNR and FQNEAQ (reference sequence). The CDR3 length is 18 residues. The DNA of the CDR3 is TGTGCCAGCAGCTTCGATACCGGGACTAGCGGGAGGAGATATGAGCAGTTCTTC. As protein: CASSFDTGTSGRRYEQFF. Full variable domain (outside the CDR3, taken from reference TRBV7-9 and TRBJ2-1): DTGVSQNPRHKITKRGQNVTFRCDPISEHNRLYWYRQTLGQGPEFLTYFQNEAQLEKSRLLSDRFSAERPKGSFSTLEIQRTEQGDSAMYLCASSFDTGTSGRRYEQFFGPGTRLTVL.

The chain joins TRBV5-1 to TRBJ2-5; D might be TRBD2 (6 bases). V was cut by 4 bases and J by 4 bases, with 14 bases left in between. Germline values: CDR1 SGHRS, CDR2 YFSETQ. The CDR3 sequence is 14 residues long. In DNA, the CDR3 is TGCGCCAGCAGCACCGGAGGGGCACTAGAGACCCAGTACTTC. Amino acid sequence: CASSTGGALETQYF. The full variable domain, completed using reference TRBV5-1 and TRBJ2-5, is KAGVTQTPRYLIKTRGQQVTLSCSPISGHRSVSWYQQTPGQGLQFLFEYFSETQRNKGNFPGRFSGRQFSNSRSEMNVSTLELGDSALYLCASSTGGALETQYFGPGTRLLVL.

V is TRBV9 and J is TRBJ2-7; 9 nucleotides match TRBD1. V lost 3 bases to trimming and J lost 6 bases; unmatched junction nucleotides: 4. Germline CDR1 reads SGDLS; CDR2 reads YYNGEE. This CDR3 spans 13 amino acids. CDR3 sequence reads: CASSARQGGEQYF. In nucleotides, the CDR3 is TGTGCCAGCAGCGCCCGACAGGGGGGCGAGCAGTACTTC.

The chain combines TRBV7-6 with TRBJ2-1; no reliable D call. Germline V gene lookup returns CDR1 SGHVS and CDR2 FNYEAQ. The CDR3 runs to 14 residues. Between the trimmed V and J ends, which lost 1 base and 9 bases, there was a span of 13 bases. The CDR3 nucleotides are TGTGCCAGCAGCTTAGGCCCGCACGTCGGTGAGCAGTTCTTC. Its protein is CASSLGPHVGEQFF.

The chain combines TRBV29-1 with TRBJ1-2; 8 nucleotides align to TRBD1. This CDR3 contains 13 residues. Trimming removed 0 bases from V and 8 bases from J; junction bases left unmatched: 5. Germline lookup yields CDR1 SQVTM and CDR2 ANQGSEA. CDR3: CSVEDQGAGGYTF. CDR3 DNA sequence: TGCAGCGTTGAAGACCAGGGGGCTGGAGGCTACACCTTC.

This clone was counted a single time. The chain is built from TRBV30 and TRBJ1-1, with D maybe TRBD1 (5 bases). This CDR3 contains 13 residues. Deletions cut 0 bases from V and 5 bases from J, with 10 bases between. CDR1 GTSNPN and CDR2 SVGIG come from the germline V gene (reference sequence). As DNA, the CDR3 is TGTGCCTGGAGTGTAGCAGGGTCAACTGAAGCTTTCTTT. Translation gives CAWSVAGSTEAFF. Full variable domain (rest looked up from reference TRBV30 and TRBJ1-1): SQTIHQWPATLVQPVGSPLSLECTVEGTSNPNLYWYRQAAGRGLQLLFYSVGIGQISSEVPQNLSASRPQDRQFILSSKKLLLSDSGFYLCAWSVAGSTEAFFGQGTRLTVV.

The chain couples TRBV7-9 to TRBJ1-6; TRBD1 matches 12 bases. After removal of 6 bases from V and 5 bases from J, the junction contained 8 bases not matched to a gene. The CDR3 length is 17 residues. CDR1 is SEHNR, CDR2 FQNEAQ, per germline (reference sequence). This CDR3 reads CASSSRDRGRDNSPLHF. The CDR3 nucleotides are TGTGCCAGCAGTTCCCGGGACAGGGGGCGAGATAATTCACCCCTCCACTTT.

The chain combines TRBV9 with TRBJ2-1; possible D gene TRBD2, 5 bases. The germline V gene encodes CDR1 SGDLS and CDR2 YYNGEE. Trimming left V 4 bases short and J 5 bases short, with 13 bases between. This CDR3 has 14 residues. The CDR3 sequence is CASSPRGRHNEQFF. CDR3 DNA sequence: TGTGCCAGCAGCCCCCGCGGGCGGCACAATGAGCAGTTCTTC.

The rearrangement joins TRBV30 to TRBJ1-2, with D perhaps TRBD1 (5 bases). There are 14 residues in the CDR3. Trimming took off 0 bases at V and 9 bases at J, with 17 bases between the two ends. CDR1 GTSNPN and CDR2 SVGIG come from the germline V gene (reference sequence). The CDR3 DNA follows: TGTGCCTGGAGTGTCCTGGGGACGGCGGGGCGCTACACCTTC. It encodes CAWSVLGTAGRYTF.

In regard to this clone: Additional DNA sequences in this sample encode the identical CDR3. The gene calls are TRBV5-1 and TRBJ2-3; tentative D call: TRBD1 (6 bases). Trimming left V 4 bases short and J 5 bases short, with 20 bases between. The CDR3 consists of 16 residues. Germline V gene sequence: CDR1 SGHRS, CDR2 YFSETQ. CDR3 region: CASSVRGTTSGDTQYF. The CDR3 DNA is TGCGCCAGCAGCGTGCGTGGGACAACCTCGGGAGATACGCAGTATTTT.

The chain is built from TRBV25-1 and TRBJ1-4; TRBD1 agrees at 8 bases. The V gene's germline CDR1 is MGHDK and CDR2 SYGVNS. V shed 10 bases and J 8 bases; nucleotides not matched to a gene: 15. The CDR3 has 15 residues. The CDR3 sequence: CATQSTQGEREKLFF. CDR3 coding DNA: TGTGCCACCCAATCGACACAGGGGGAAAGGGAAAAACTGTTTTTT.

Points on this clone: At one end the junction does not follow the germline gene, possibly because of a read error. V and J are TRBV19 and TRBJ1-6; 7 bases align to TRBD1. In germline, CDR1 is LNHDA, CDR2 SQIVND (reference sequence). CDR3 size: 16 residues. CDR3 in DNA: TGTGCCAGTAGTCTAGAACAGGGGATCAAGTATTCACCCCTCCACTTT. Protein: CASSLEQGIKYSPLHF. The whole variable domain, filled in from reference TRBV19 and TRBJ1-6, reads DGGITQSPKYLFRKEGQNVTLSCEQNLNHDAMYWYRQDPGQGLRLIYYSQIVNDFQKGDIAEGYSVSREKKESFPLTVTSAQKNPTAFYLCASSLEQGIKYSPLHFGNGTRLTVT.

V usage is TRBV5-1 and J usage is TRBJ1-4; D remains ambiguous. CDR3 length: 15 amino acids. The V gene's germline CDR1 is SGHRS and CDR2 YFSETQ. The V end was cut by 2 bases, the J end by 5 bases, with 13 bases between. CDR3 protein: CASSLVGAVNEKLFF. For the CDR3, the DNA is TGCGCCAGCAGCTTAGTAGGAGCCGTAAATGAAAAACTGTTTTTT.

The gene calls are TRBV6-5 and TRBJ2-7; 7 bases map to TRBD1. The CDR3 covers 14 residues. After removal of 7 bases from V and 3 bases from J, the junction contained 9 bases not matched to a gene. Looked up from germline, CDR1 is MNHEY and CDR2 is SVGAGI. CDR3 region: CASTDRVGVYEQYF. DNA for the CDR3: TGTGCCAGCACCGACAGGGTGGGGGTCTACGAGCAGTACTTC.

This chain joins TRBV2 and TRBJ1-4; D may be TRBD1 (5 bases). Germline-derived CDR1 and CDR2 are SNHLY and FYNNEI. The ends were cut back, 6 bases at V and 0 bases at J, with 11 bases in the middle. The CDR3 runs to 15 residues. The CDR3 DNA reads TGTGCCAGCAGAAGACAGACTGCAACTAATGAAAAACTGTTTTTT. Translating it yields CASRRQTATNEKLFF.

The chain couples TRBV27 to TRBJ2-7, with 10 bases identical to TRBD1. V shed 10 bases, J shed 7 bases, and the junction held 4 bases outside the gene matches. The CDR3 runs to 11 residues. Germline loops: CDR1 MNHEY, CDR2 SMNVEV (reference sequence). The CDR3 spells CATRDRGEQYF. In DNA form, the CDR3 reads TGTGCCACGAGGGACAGGGGAGAGCAGTACTTC.